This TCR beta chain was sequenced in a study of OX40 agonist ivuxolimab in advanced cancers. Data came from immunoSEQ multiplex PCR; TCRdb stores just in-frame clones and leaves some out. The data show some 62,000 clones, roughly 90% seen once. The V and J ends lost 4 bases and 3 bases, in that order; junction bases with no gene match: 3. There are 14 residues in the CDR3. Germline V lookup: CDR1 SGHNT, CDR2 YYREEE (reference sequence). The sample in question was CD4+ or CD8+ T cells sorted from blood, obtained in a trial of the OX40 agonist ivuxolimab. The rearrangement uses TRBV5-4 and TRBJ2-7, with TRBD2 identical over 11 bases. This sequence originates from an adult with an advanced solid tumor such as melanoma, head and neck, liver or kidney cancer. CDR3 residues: CASSGGTSGYEQYF. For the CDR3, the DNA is TGTGCCAGCAGCGGAGGGACTAGCGGCTACGAGCAGTACTTC. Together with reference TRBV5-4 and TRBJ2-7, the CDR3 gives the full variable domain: ETGVTQSPTHLIKTRGQQVTLRCSSQSGHNTVSWYQQALGQGPQFIFQYYREEENGRGNFPPRFSGLQFPNYSSELNVNALELDDSALYLCASSGGTSGYEQYFGPGTRLTVT.